These 5 T cell receptor beta chains were all obtained from the same sample, sequenced in a study of tumor-infiltrating lymphocytes in primary liver carcinoma. Starting from 500 ng of total RNA, TCR beta cDNA was produced with a primer in the constant region. Slightly modified ARM-PCR with three nested multiplex PCR rounds yielded TCR beta libraries. The two initial PCR rounds, roughly 9 cycles each, used TRBV1-TRBV30 forward and C-beta reverse primers. TCRdb recomputed calls from the multiplex PCR reads with MiXCR, one row per CDR3 protein. The repertoire holds approximately 330,000 distinct CDR3 sequences, about two thirds seen once, with approximately 5.9% in the top ten. Researchers drew blood RNA from unsorted whole blood and extracted germline DNA as well. The sequencing input was peripheral blood. All receptors come from a middle-aged man with primary liver carcinoma and hepatitis B virus infection.

This clonotype was detected a few times. A much larger clone differs from this one at a single base, so this may be a read error. This chain uses TRBV10-3 with TRBJ1-5; D is uncertain. CDR1 and CDR2 from the germline V gene are ENHRY and SYGVKD. This CDR3 is 15 amino acids long. The CDR3 protein is CAINESANSNQPQHF. The CDR3 bases are TGTGCCATCAATGAGTCAGCGAATAGCAATCAGCCCCAGCATTTT.

As regards this clonotype: The conserved closing phenylalanine or tryptophan is absent in this CDR3, likely reflecting a read error. This chain connects TRBV11-2 to TRBJ2-5, with D tentatively TRBD2 (5 bases). The CDR3 covers 18 residues. V lost 2 bases to trimming and J lost 5 bases, with 24 bases between them. Germline V gene lookup returns CDR1 SGHAT and CDR2 FQNNGV. The CDR3 bases are TGTGCCAGCAGCTTATCGAGGCTAGCCCTGGGAAAAAACGAGACCCAGTACTTG. This codes for CASSLSRLALGKNETQYL.

Only one count was recorded for this clonotype. A much larger clone lies a single base off, so this may be a read error. This chain links TRBV6-1 with TRBJ2-6, with 8 bases fitting TRBD2. There are 16 residues in the CDR3. Germline-derived CDR1 and CDR2 are MNHNS and SASEGT. The J segment lost 2 bases and the V segment lost 8 bases, leaving 8 bases of the junction unmatched. CDR3 sequence reads: CASGPNGGAGANVLTF. The CDR3 nucleotides are TGTGCCAGCGGACCCAACGGGGGGGCTGGGGCCAACGTCCTGACTTTC.

Worth noting for this clonotype: A much bigger clone sits one base away, suggesting this may be a read error. The V gene is TRBV4-1, the J gene TRBJ2-7; D is ambiguous. The CDR3 has 13 residues. Germline V gene sequence: CDR1 MGHRA, CDR2 YSYEKL. CDR3 sequence: CTSSQVRAYEQYF. CDR3 DNA sequence: TGCACCAGCAGCCAAGTCCGGGCTTACGAGCAGTACTTC.

Only a few counts were recorded for this clonotype. This chain uses TRBV14 with TRBJ2-7; a possible D gene is TRBD1 (7 bases). V lost 4 bases and J lost 6, with 16 bases in between. This CDR3 region has 14 residues. In germline, CDR1 is SGHDN, CDR2 FVKESK. This chain's CDR3 is CASSPGGRSAEQYF. The CDR3 nucleotides read TGTGCCAGCAGCCCAGGGGGGAGGTCCGCCGAGCAGTACTTC.